This T cell receptor (beta chain) originates from a study of cytomegalovirus exposure and HLA in healthy donors. For this clone: What it binds is not known.

Sequencing used immunoSEQ multiplex PCR; TCRdb keeps in-frame clones, though not all of them. This table has 45,000 to 65,000 clones, 75% to 95% appearing once. General study findings and limits: Overall, approximately 150 TCR beta chains were annotated as cytomegalovirus-associated. Usually a TCR sequence was rare, but some public TCRs were found in many donors.

Germline values: CDR1 SEHNR, CDR2 FQNEAQ (reference sequence). The CDR3 has 18 amino acids. Losses at the gene ends were 5 bases for V and 2 bases for J; bases not matched to a gene: 14. The sequence was collected from a man aged 18 to 30 in good health and CMV-seronegative. The chain employs TRBV7-9 and TRBJ1-4, with 7 bases that match TRBD1. Sequencing was performed on PBMCs. The CDR3 spells CASSTPKGATITNEKLFF. CDR3 DNA sequence: TGTGCCAGCAGCACCCCGAAGGGGGCGACTATTACTAATGAAAAACTGTTTTTT. The full variable domain, its missing parts supplied by reference TRBV7-9 and TRBJ1-4, is DTGVSQNPRHKITKRGQNVTFRCDPISEHNRLYWYRQTLGQGPEFLTYFQNEAQLEKSRLLSDRFSAERPKGSFSTLEIQRTEQGDSAMYLCASSTPKGATITNEKLFFGSGTQLSVL.